The following is a T cell receptor (beta chain) sequence with its context. It has no known antigen specificity. V sheds 4 bases and J sheds 0 bases, leaving 19 bases between their ends. Counted from cysteine to phenylalanine, this CDR3 has 17 amino acids. The kept DNA is CDR3 alone, 51 bases in frame from the first base. The germline V gene encodes CDR1 SGHRS and CDR2 YFSETQ. The cohort comprised approximately 700 healthy bone marrow donors. At the time of sampling, all cohort members were nominally healthy, though unrecorded immune exposures were likely present. The donor tested CMV seropositive, placing the donor among the 289 seropositive members of the cohort. Each donor provided a peripheral blood sample, and peripheral blood mononuclear cells were used for TCR beta sequencing. Genomic DNA was extracted from the blood cell samples with the Qiagen DNeasy Blood Extraction Kit. This specimen belongs to a study of cytomegalovirus exposure and HLA in healthy donors (dated by TCRdb to the late 2010s). In terms of the full investigation: In an earlier analysis of some 550 of the donors, 276 Gb of sequence data and 90 million to 120 million unique TCR beta sequences from 180 million or so T cells were reported. An early release covering roughly 600 HLA-typed donors comprised about 290 gigabases of sequencing data and 85 million or so unique TCR sequences. The genetic ancestry cluster associated with self-reported Caucasian donors included roughly 84% of the roughly 400 genotyped donors. The aim of the study was to test whether cataloging public T cell receptors could identify signatures of past pathogen exposure. The study profiled the T cell repertoires of under 700 subjects by immunosequencing and related them to cytomegalovirus serostatus. Along with the approximately 650-subject first cohort, a separate validation cohort of roughly 110 different subjects was used. To predict cytomegalovirus infection status, the study combined high-throughput TCR immunosequencing, statistical association of individual TCRs with disease status, and machine learning. A later analysis re-examined previously published TCR beta repertoires from over 500 donors and added high-resolution HLA genotyping to investigate patterns of TCR occurrence. Rather than using new phenotypic data, the later analysis identified candidate immune exposures from TCR beta sequences and from how often those sequences occurred across donors. An earlier analysis of a few hundred of the donors applied high-throughput TCR beta sequencing to assess whether each TCR beta V gene segment acted as functional or pseudogenic. Donor age, sex, ethnicity and CMV serostatus were compiled alongside the repertoire data. In a later genetic analysis, genome-wide SNP genotypes for about 65% of the 666 donors were used, and that subset was treated as a discovery cohort. Every repertoire in the discovery cohort had been generated on one and the same sequencing platform. HLA typing covered class I and class II loci at four-digit resolution. The number of donors typed differed by locus, with 629-630 for A, B, C, DRB1 and DQB1, roughly 550 for DQA1, 600 to 610 for DPA1, and some 450 for DPB1. Because of strong linkage in the cohort, five DR-DQ haplotypes were treated as single units for association and clustering. Among around 400 genotyped donors of the cohort, an average of roughly 230,000 unique TCR beta nucleotide sequences was sequenced per donor, of which roughly 18% were non-productive.

Study-wide conclusions, independent of this receptor: Broadly in line with IMGT annotations, most TCR beta V segments showed up in productive rearrangements about 90% or about 30% of the time in an earlier analysis of around 600 of the donors. In vitro tests confirmed that a few of the cytomegalovirus-associated TCR beta chains recognize cytomegalovirus antigens. Several of the top co-occurrence clusters appeared to be linked to parvovirus B19, influenza, CMV and Epstein-Barr virus, according to a later analysis. Correlated functional status among segregating V segments might be attributable to linkage disequilibrium, but an unknown experimental factor could not be ruled out. The classifier was reported to diagnose cytomegalovirus status with high specificity and sensitivity in both the original and validation cohorts. Some IMGT-functional V segments, including TRBV6-2 and TRBV6-3, could not be distinguished by the 87-base-pair reads and were therefore excluded. According to a later analysis, TCR association rates differed among HLA loci, with DRB1 alleles showing the most associated TCRs and HLA-C alleles showing the fewest. Because counts were too low, 15 to 20 rarely observed V segments, including chromosome 9 orphons, were excluded from the earlier analysis of about 500 of the donors. CMV serostatus was the only immune exposure information available for the cohort. In the study, around 150 TCR beta chains were listed as associated with cytomegalovirus. In a later analysis, most CMV-associated TCR beta chains were found to appear HLA-restricted, with HLA associations seemingly driven largely by CMV exposure. Roughly uniform sequencing depth across donors was assumed in presence/absence analyses, although this assumption may not hold. A later genetic analysis associated a missense DCLRE1C variant with V-gene and J-gene trimming of TCR beta chains, and an independent cohort replicated the association. In a later analysis, HLA-associated TCR beta chains showed more clonal expansion and lower generation probabilities than non-associated chains that were equally common. A further reported finding was that TCR beta sequences accurately predicted the HLA-A and HLA-B alleles for most subjects in the first cohort. A later analysis associated about 17,000 TCR beta sequences with specific HLA alleles at a false discovery rate of 0.05. A cluster of highly shared sequence variants was judged likely to be a technical artifact of the sequencing pipeline. Most TCR sequences were seen in very few donors, while some public TCRs were found in many individuals. According to a later genetic analysis, donors in an Asian-associated ancestry cluster had fewer N-insertions in productive TCRs than the approximately 650-donor mean. Strong co-occurrence of HLA alleles, especially DR and DQ, made assigning TCR associations to individual alleles difficult. It was suggested by the authors that the approach could potentially be generalized to other disease states and immunological phenotypes. This cohort had only TCR beta chains sequenced, and the lack of alpha or paired-chain data limited which features could be detected. Because HLA typing was missing for some donors at each locus, association tests included only the typed subset.

Libraries came from the immunoSEQ multiplex PCR assay. For the multiplex PCR, a mixture combining 60 forward primers for TCR Vbeta segments and 13 reverse primers for TCR Jbeta segments was used. The CDR3 region of rearranged TCR beta genes was amplified from genomic DNA by a multiplex PCR assay. The Illumina HiSeq System was used to sequence the amplified TCR beta libraries as 87-base-pair reads. As for the authors' bioinformatics: Across the roughly 700 repertoires, a later analysis counted roughly 84 million unique TCR beta chains, 9 million to 14 million of which were shared by at least two donors. Raw reads were error-corrected and collapsed into unique sequences by a nearest-neighbor algorithm in which closely related sequences were merged to remove PCR and sequencing errors. Alignment of CDR3 sequences to IMGT reference sequences was used to assign V, D and J gene segments. Each retained sequence needed at least a six-nucleotide match to both a V gene segment and a J gene segment. A rearrangement was called productive if the CDR3 had no stop codons and remained in frame with V and J, and every other rearrangement was called non-productive. Following IMGT convention, CDR3 was defined as the stretch from the second conserved V-encoded cysteine to the conserved J-encoded phenylalanine. In an earlier analysis of 587 of the donors, sequences lacking an unambiguous match to a single V gene segment were excluded. An earlier analysis of several hundred of the donors called V segments functional above 56.7% productive rearrangements and segregating when the between-donor standard deviation exceeded 5%. A statistical classification framework was built for diagnosing cytomegalovirus status from the catalog of TCR beta chain sequences. V and J gene assignment, in a later analysis, came from comparing TCR nucleotide sequences with IMGT/GENE-DB human TR gene sequences. Using the TCRdist pipeline, a later analysis assigned CDR3 sequences along with most-parsimonious VDJ recombination scenarios. In a later analysis, each TCR beta chain was defined by its CDR3 amino acid sequence together with its V-gene family, and reads lacking a unique V-gene family were excluded. As a way to deal with suspected cross-contamination and a sequencing artifact, a later analysis dropped hundreds of nucleotide sequences that were highly shared and had low generation probability. A later analysis calculated a clonal expansion index for each public chain from normalized within-repertoire ranks of inferred template counts. In a later analysis, generation probabilities were computed with a VDJ recombination model fitted to out-of-frame rearrangements, and the resulting probabilities were checked against IGoR. In a later analysis, TCR-TCR, TCR-HLA and TCR-CMV co-occurrence was scored with hypergeometric tests, and a repertoire-size bias correction was applied to TCR pairs. In a later analysis, false discovery rates were estimated by permuting HLA or CMV assignments 20 times. In a later analysis, co-occurring TCRs were grouped with DBSCAN, and TCRdist sequence similarity was added when clustering was performed within HLA-allele-positive subsets. Repertoires with fewer than 30,000 or more than 120,000 public chains were left out of co-occurrence clustering, as were about 5 repertoires with anomalous nucleotide sharing. The table was pulled from immuneACCESS by TCRdb, which kept in-frame rearrangements only. Such tables lose some clones; where checked, under half of the loss comes from unresolved V genes, and the rest has no known cause. That table supplies the V and J calls and clone size; D and trimming were determined from the DNA. The sample's own table lists 90,000 to 130,000 clones. The top ten constitute around 7% of the sample.

The chain is encoded by TRBV5-1 joined to TRBJ1-1; TRBD1 could be the D gene, as 5 bases match. Sequenced material: PBMCs. This TCR came from a man aged 35 to 55 in good health and CMV-seropositive. The CDR3 protein sequence reads: CASSRGDGGPMNTEAFF. The nucleotide sequence reads TGCGCCAGCAGCCGGGGGGATGGCGGACCGATGAACACTGAAGCTTTCTTT.